These 29 T cell receptor beta chains came from one sample sequenced in a study of sequential checkpoint blockade in melanoma (dated by TCRdb to between 2018 and 2021). The sample's treatment or condition, from its label and the paper: randomized to nivolumab then ipilimumab (arm A) or the reverse (arm B). Library method: the immunoSEQ multiplex PCR assay. The table was pulled from immuneACCESS by TCRdb, which kept in-frame rearrangements only. Such tables lose some clones; where checked, under half of the loss comes from unresolved V genes, and the rest has no known cause. For this sample the table gives 20,000 or so clones, of which around two thirds were detected only once. The ten largest clones take up around 20% of the sample. The material was CD8+ T cells sorted from blood (inferred from file names), obtained from a patient given nivolumab and ipilimumab in sequence. The receptor source for this set is a human donor with melanoma.

The chain combines TRBV6-5 with TRBJ1-1; unclear D gene. Per germline, CDR1 MNHEY and CDR2 SVGAGI. The CDR3 covers 14 residues. Trimming left V 2 bases short and J 0 bases short, with 7 bases between. Written as DNA, the CDR3 is TGTGCCAGCAGTTACGGCGGCTTGAACACTGAAGCTTTCTTT. Residues: CASSYGGLNTEAFF.

There are a few counts of this clone. The chain has TRBV9 and TRBJ2-7; tentatively, D is TRBD1 (6 bases). Per the germline V gene, CDR1 is SGDLS and CDR2 is YYNGEE. This CDR3 comprises 15 residues. Between the trimmed V and J ends, which lost 3 bases and 6 bases, there was a span of 19 bases. The CDR3: CASSDRGGPRGEQYF. The DNA for the CDR3 is TGTGCCAGCAGCGATAGAGGTGGACCCAGGGGCGAGCAGTACTTC.

In this sample, this clone turned up a few times. Here the CDR3 reads CASPKDRATYEQYF. The CDR3 nucleotides read TGTGCAAGTCCCAAAGACAGGGCCACCTACGAGCAGTACTTC. The chain joins TRBV12-2 to TRBJ2-7; TRBD1 was called by the table and not checked on the DNA. TRBV12-2 is a listed pseudogene. The length of the CDR3 is 14 residues.

The V gene is TRBV28, the J gene TRBJ2-7, with 9 positions matching TRBD1. The length of the CDR3 is 15 residues. Germline V CDR1 and CDR2: MDHEN, SYDVKM. The V segment lost 6 bases and the J segment 0 bases; nucleotides outside the gene matches: 6. CDR3 nucleotides: TGTGCCAGCAGACTCCGGGACAGGGACTCCTACGAGCAGTACTTC. Its translation is CASRLRDRDSYEQYF. The full variable domain, its missing parts supplied by reference TRBV28 and TRBJ2-7, is DVKVTQSSRYLVKRTGEKVFLECVQDMDHENMFWYRQDPGLGLRLIYFSYDVKMKEKGDIPEGYSVSREKKERFSLILESASTNQTSMYLCASRLRDRDSYEQYFGPGTRLTVT.

The chain carries TRBV20-1 and TRBJ2-7; D is perhaps TRBD2 (5 bases). This CDR3 has 11 residues. Trimming took off 8 bases at V and 6 bases at J, with 14 bases between the two ends. Germline V lookup: CDR1 DFQATT, CDR2 SNEGSKA (reference sequence). The CDR3: CSHPGRGEQYF. The DNA for the CDR3 is TGCAGTCACCCTGGTCGGGGCGAGCAGTACTTC.

The rearrangement joins TRBV27 to TRBJ2-5; D is ambiguous. The DNA end favors TRBJ2-7, so the J call may be wrong. The germline V gene encodes CDR1 MNHEY and CDR2 SMNVEV (reference sequence). This CDR3 is built from 10 residues. In nucleotides, the CDR3 is TGTGCCAGCCTTACCCCCGAGCAGTACTTC. Translating gives CASLTPEQYF.

Only a few counts were recorded for this clone. The junction and the germline gene differ at one end; a read error may be behind it. This sample includes further DNA sequences coding for the same CDR3. V gene TRBV4-1 combines with J gene TRBJ2-7, with 8 bases fitting TRBD1. CDR3 length: 14 residues. Germline-derived CDR1 and CDR2 are MGHRA and YSYEKL. This CDR3 reads CASSPTGELYEQYF. DNA for the CDR3: TGTGCCAGCAGCCCGACAGGGGAGCTATACGAGCAGTACTTC.

The rearrangement uses TRBV27 and TRBJ2-7; TRBD2 agrees at 11 bases. V trimming: 6 bases; J trimming: 3 bases; junction bases outside the gene matches: 4. The CDR3 has 14 amino acids. Germline V gene sequence: CDR1 MNHEY, CDR2 SMNVEV (reference sequence). In DNA form, the CDR3 reads TGTGCCAGCAGCCCCGGGACTAGCGGCTACGAGCAGTACTTC. Translating it yields CASSPGTSGYEQYF.

The CDR3 protein is CTRDREANEKLFF. CDR3 bases: TGTACCCGGGACAGAGAAGCTAATGAAAAACTGTTTTTT. The rearrangement links TRBV6-1 to TRBJ1-4; 7 bases line up with TRBD1. Germline V gene lookup returns CDR1 MNHNS and CDR2 SASEGT. This CDR3 has 13 residues.

This chain uses TRBV30 with TRBJ2-1, with 10 bases matching TRBD2. V was clipped by 8 bases and J by 6 bases; unmatched bases: 7. The CDR3 covers 13 residues. The V gene's germline CDR1 is GTSNPN and CDR2 SVGIG (reference sequence). CDR3 in amino acids: CATPSGRSNEQFF. The CDR3 coding sequence is TGTGCCACCCCTAGCGGGAGAAGCAATGAGCAGTTCTTC. The full variable domain, rest sourced from reference TRBV30 and TRBJ2-1, is SQTIHQWPATLVQPVGSPLSLECTVEGTSNPNLYWYRQAAGRGLQLLFYSVGIGQISSEVPQNLSASRPQDRQFILSSKKLLLSDSGFYLCATPSGRSNEQFFGPGTRLTVL.

This clone has only one observation. The chain couples TRBV9 to TRBJ1-1; possibly TRBD1 for D (5 bases). The germline CDR1 and CDR2 sequences are SGDLS and YYNGEE. This CDR3 region has 17 residues. Trimming removed 4 bases at V and 0 bases at J, with 19 bases between. The CDR3 protein is CASSMNPGGLMNTEAFF. Written as DNA, the CDR3 is TGTGCCAGCAGCATGAACCCTGGGGGACTCATGAACACTGAAGCTTTCTTT.

The chain links TRBV7-9 to TRBJ2-7; D unresolved. Germline V gene data show CDR1 as SEHNR and CDR2 as FQNEAQ (reference sequence). CDR3 length: 14 residues. V was clipped by 4 bases and J by 4 bases, with 14 bases between them. The CDR3 region is CASSSARHIYEQYF. DNA for the CDR3: TGTGCCAGCAGCTCCGCCCGACATATTTACGAGCAGTACTTC.

The chain links TRBV4-3 to TRBJ1-1, with TRBD1 as a possible D gene (6 bases). This CDR3 spans 15 amino acids. Germline CDR1 is LGHNA and CDR2 is YSLEER. Trimming pared 1 base from V and 3 bases from J, leaving 12 bases between. CDR3 amino acids: CASSQGGGWYTEAFF. The CDR3 DNA is TGCGCCAGCAGCCAAGGAGGGGGATGGTACACTGAAGCTTTCTTT.

This clone turned up a few times. V gene TRBV5-6 combines with J gene TRBJ2-7, with D maybe TRBD2 (6 bases). The CDR3 has 14 residues. Looked up from germline, CDR1 is SGHDT and CDR2 is YYEEEE. Trimming removed 4 bases at V and 6 bases at J, with 17 bases between. This chain's CDR3 is CASSRRELRGEQYF. CDR3 bases: TGTGCCAGCAGCCGGAGGGAACTCCGCGGCGAGCAGTACTTC.

V is TRBV30 and J is TRBJ1-1, with D unclear. The CDR3 consists of 13 residues. CDR1 is GTSNPN and CDR2 is SVGIG in the germline V gene (reference sequence). V lost 0 bases to trimming and J lost 8 bases, with 13 bases between them. In nucleotides, the CDR3 is TGTGCCTGGAGTGTAGGGCCGGGAGGGGAAGCTTTCTTT. This gives the protein CAWSVGPGGEAFF.

The chain links TRBV30 to TRBJ2-2; 9 bases agree with TRBD1. Trimming at V came to 4 bases and at J to 4 bases, leaving 1 base not matched to a gene. The length of the CDR3 is 13 residues. Per germline, CDR1 GTSNPN and CDR2 SVGIG (reference sequence). For the CDR3, the DNA is TGTGCCTGGACGACAGGGGGCACCGGGGAGCTGTTTTTT. Translated, it gives CAWTTGGTGELFF.

This clone has more than one count but fewer than ten. V usage is TRBV6-1 and J usage is TRBJ2-4; D gene unclear. This CDR3 spans 15 amino acids. The germline V and J ends were trimmed by 1 base and 0 bases, with 7 bases remaining between them. Germline loops: CDR1 MNHNS, CDR2 SASEGT. CDR3 sequence (DNA): TGTGCCAGCAGTGAAGTGCCGAGAGCCAAAAACATTCAGTACTTC. Protein sequence: CASSEVPRAKNIQYF.

With regard to this clone: One junction end does not reproduce the germline sequence, and a read error may be involved. This rearrangement joins TRBV15 to TRBJ2-1, with unresolved D. CDR3 length: 14 amino acids. The germline V gene encodes CDR1 LNHNV and CDR2 YYDKDF (reference sequence). CDR3 DNA sequence: TGTGCCACCAGCAGAGTGGCCTCCGACAATGAGCAGTTCTTC. Protein product: CATSRVASDNEQFF. Complete variable domain (other parts from reference TRBV15 and TRBJ2-1): DAMVIQNPRYQVTQFGKPVTLSCSQTLNHNVMYWYQQKSSQAPKLLFHYYDKDFNNEADTPDNFQSRRPNTSFCFLDIRSPGLGDTAMYLCATSRVASDNEQFFGPGTRLTVL.

In its sample, this clone was seen a few times. The V call is TRBV6-5, the J call TRBJ1-2; maybe TRBD1 (6 bases). V was pared by 6 bases and J by 12 bases, with 17 bases between. Germline CDR1 and CDR2: MNHEY and SVGAGI. The CDR3 has 12 residues. CDR3: CASSPPGGQHTF. Written as DNA, the CDR3 is TGTGCCAGCAGCCCCCCGGGGGGGCAGCACACCTTC.

The chain recombines TRBV28 with TRBJ2-1; 9 bases match TRBD2. The CDR3 length is 16 residues. CDR1 and CDR2 (germline): MDHEN, SYDVKM. The V segment lost 5 bases and the J segment 3 bases; nucleotides outside the gene matches: 8. The CDR3 reads CASSGWREGRYNEQFF. CDR3 DNA sequence: TGTGCCAGCAGTGGATGGCGGGAGGGCCGCTACAATGAGCAGTTCTTC. Complete variable domain (other parts from reference TRBV28 and TRBJ2-1): DVKVTQSSRYLVKRTGEKVFLECVQDMDHENMFWYRQDPGLGLRLIYFSYDVKMKEKGDIPEGYSVSREKKERFSLILESASTNQTSMYLCASSGWREGRYNEQFFGPGTRLTVL.

The chain carries TRBV5-6 and TRBJ2-2; D is unclear. This CDR3 has 12 amino acids. The V end was cut by 8 bases, the J end by 3 bases, with 8 bases between. Germline CDR1 is SGHDT and CDR2 is YYEEEE. This chain's CDR3 is CASSHYTGELFF. The CDR3 DNA follows: TGTGCCAGTTCCCATTACACCGGGGAGCTGTTTTTT.

The rearrangement uses TRBV5-1 and TRBJ1-1, with TRBD1 matching over 7 bases. Germline values: CDR1 SGHRS, CDR2 YFSETQ. The CDR3 is made up of 13 amino acids. The V segment lost 6 bases and the J segment 7 bases; nucleotides outside the gene matches: 9. The chain's CDR3 is CASTRDYRGEAFF. The DNA of the CDR3 is TGCGCCAGCACGAGGGATTACAGGGGTGAAGCTTTCTTT.

The chain joins TRBV7-9 to TRBJ2-2; no definite D call. The ends were cut back, 6 bases at V and 8 bases at J, with 4 bases in the middle. The CDR3 is 10 residues long. Germline values: CDR1 SEHNR, CDR2 FQNEAQ (reference sequence). CDR3 region: CASRRGELFF. Here the CDR3 DNA reads TGTGCCAGCAGGCGGGGGGAGCTGTTTTTT.

The chain carries TRBV28 and TRBJ2-2; TRBD1 might be the D (5 bases). The length of the CDR3 is 19 residues. The V gene's germline CDR1 is MDHEN and CDR2 SYDVKM. V was shortened by 7 bases and J by 0 bases, with 24 bases between the two germline ends. The CDR3 DNA sequence: TGTGCCAGCAATTCGTGGGGCAGGGCCCCTCACGCGAACACCGGGGAGCTGTTTTTT. This gives the protein CASNSWGRAPHANTGELFF.

The rearrangement uses TRBV6-6 and TRBJ2-7; D unclear. The CDR3 runs to 12 residues. Per the germline V gene, CDR1 is MNHNY and CDR2 is SVGAGI (reference sequence). Trimming left V 2 bases short and J 3 bases short, with 5 bases between. The CDR3 spells CASSYGFYEQYF. The CDR3 DNA is TGTGCCAGCAGTTACGGCTTCTACGAGCAGTACTTC.

The chain is built from TRBV30 and TRBJ2-7; D is perhaps TRBD2 (6 bases). V lost 6 bases to trimming and J lost 3 bases, with 9 bases between them. The CDR3 is 11 residues long. Germline loops: CDR1 GTSNPN, CDR2 SVGIG (reference sequence). The CDR3 DNA is TGTGCCTGTGTTAGCGGCTACGAGCAGTACTTC. It yields the protein CACVSGYEQYF.

The V gene is TRBV27, the J gene TRBJ1-2, with TRBD1 matching 9 bases. Germline CDR1 and CDR2: MNHEY and SMNVEV (reference sequence). The J segment lost 2 bases and the V segment lost 4 bases, leaving 2 bases of the junction unmatched. CDR3 size: 14 residues. The CDR3 DNA sequence: TGTGCCAGCAGTTCGGGACAGGGAAACTATGGCTACACCTTC. It specifies CASSSGQGNYGYTF.

Turning to this clone: Other DNA variants within this sample encode the same CDR3. The CDR3 DNA reads TGTGCCAGCAGCCGACTAGCCGGTAGCACAGATACGCAGTATTTT. Its translation is CASSRLAGSTDTQYF. The chain combines TRBV6-4 with TRBJ2-3, with TRBD2 identical over 7 bases. J lost 0 bases, V lost 6 bases, and 6 bases had no gene match. Germline CDR1 is MRHNA and CDR2 is SNTAGT. The CDR3 extends over 15 amino acids.

This clone was seen a few times. The chain links TRBV7-4 to TRBJ2-7, with TRBD2 matching over 9 bases. The trim removed 1 base at V and 0 bases at J, leaving 7 bases unmatched. The CDR3 length is 17 residues. Per germline, CDR1 SGHVT and CDR2 SQSDAQ. The CDR3 reads CASSLGGLAGRSYEQYF. DNA of the CDR3: TGTGCCAGCAGCTTAGGGGGGCTAGCGGGACGCTCCTACGAGCAGTACTTC.